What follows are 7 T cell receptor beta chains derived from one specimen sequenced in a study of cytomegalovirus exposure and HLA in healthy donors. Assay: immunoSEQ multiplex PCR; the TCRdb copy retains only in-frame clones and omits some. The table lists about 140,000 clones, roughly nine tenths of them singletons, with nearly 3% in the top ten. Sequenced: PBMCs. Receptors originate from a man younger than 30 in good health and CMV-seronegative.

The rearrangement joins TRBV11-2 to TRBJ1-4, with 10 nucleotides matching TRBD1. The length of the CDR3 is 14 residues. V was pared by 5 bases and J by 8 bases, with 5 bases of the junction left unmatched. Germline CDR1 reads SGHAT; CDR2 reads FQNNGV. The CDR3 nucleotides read TGTGCCAGCAGCCCGAGGGACAGGGGCGAAAAACTGTTTTTT. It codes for CASSPRDRGEKLFF.

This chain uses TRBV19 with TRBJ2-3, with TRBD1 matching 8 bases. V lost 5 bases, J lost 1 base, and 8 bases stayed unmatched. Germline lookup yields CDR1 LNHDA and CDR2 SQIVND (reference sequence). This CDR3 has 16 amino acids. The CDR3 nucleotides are TGTGCCAGTAGTGGCCGACAGGGGCAACGCACAGATACGCAGTATTTT. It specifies CASSGRQGQRTDTQYF.

The CDR3 protein is CASSEGDRYYEQYF. The CDR3 nucleotides are TGTGCCAGCAGCGAGGGGGACAGATATTACGAGCAGTACTTC. The chain carries TRBV9 and TRBJ2-7; TRBD1 matches 7 bases. The CDR3 consists of 14 residues. V trimming: 3 bases; J trimming: 4 bases; junction bases outside the gene matches: 7. From germline, CDR1 is SGDLS and CDR2 YYNGEE.

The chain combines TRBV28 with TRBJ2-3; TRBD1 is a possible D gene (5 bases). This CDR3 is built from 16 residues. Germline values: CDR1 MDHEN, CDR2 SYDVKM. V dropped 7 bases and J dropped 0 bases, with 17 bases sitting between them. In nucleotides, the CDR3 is TGTGCCAGCAATCTCCGCTTAACAGGAAGCACAGATACGCAGTATTTT. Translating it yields CASNLRLTGSTDTQYF. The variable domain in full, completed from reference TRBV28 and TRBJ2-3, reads DVKVTQSSRYLVKRTGEKVFLECVQDMDHENMFWYRQDPGLGLRLIYFSYDVKMKEKGDIPEGYSVSREKKERFSLILESASTNQTSMYLCASNLRLTGSTDTQYFGPGTRLTVL.

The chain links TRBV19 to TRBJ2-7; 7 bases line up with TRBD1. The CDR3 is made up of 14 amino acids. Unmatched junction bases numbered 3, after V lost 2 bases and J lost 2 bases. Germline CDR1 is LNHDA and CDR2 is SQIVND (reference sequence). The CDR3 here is CASSISGTAYEQYF. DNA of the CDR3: TGTGCCAGTAGTATATCTGGGACAGCCTACGAGCAGTACTTC.

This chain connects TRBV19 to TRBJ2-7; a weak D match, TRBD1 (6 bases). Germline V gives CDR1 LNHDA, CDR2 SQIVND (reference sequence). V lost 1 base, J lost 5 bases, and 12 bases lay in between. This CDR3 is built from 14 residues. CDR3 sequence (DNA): TGTGCCAGTAGTATAGGGGGAAGGGGGAACGAGCAGTACTTC. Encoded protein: CASSIGGRGNEQYF.

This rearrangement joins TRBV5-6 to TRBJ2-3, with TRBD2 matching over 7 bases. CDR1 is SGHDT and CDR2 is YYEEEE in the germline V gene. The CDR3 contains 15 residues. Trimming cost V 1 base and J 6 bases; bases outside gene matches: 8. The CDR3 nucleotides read TGTGCCAGCAGCTTGACGGGACTATCCCCGGATACGCAGTATTTT. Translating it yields CASSLTGLSPDTQYF.